Listed below are T cell receptor beta chains from one sample, sequenced in a study of OX40 agonist ivuxolimab in advanced cancers. The data were produced by immunoSEQ multiplex PCR, yet TCRdb's version contains in-frame clones alone and is incomplete. The data show about 84,000 clones, approximately 93% seen once. The source material was CD4+ or CD8+ T cells sorted from blood, sampled in a trial of the OX40 agonist ivuxolimab. The receptor source for this set is an adult with an advanced solid tumor such as melanoma, head and neck, liver or kidney cancer. CDR3s include the opening cysteine and the closing phenylalanine or tryptophan. Fields, in order: J gene, V gene, clone size, D gene, CDR3 protein, CDR3 DNA. The D gene is left open where the match is weak. Size values are once, few and many counts, or a class for expanded clones, and some rows have none.

j_call: TRBJ2-1
v_call: TRBV7-9
clone_size: -
d_call: TRBD2
cdr3_aa: CASSLGSGRVDEQFF
cdr3_nt: TGTGCCAGCAGCTTAGGTAGCGGGAGAGTCGACGAGCAGTTCTTC

j_call: TRBJ2-5
v_call: TRBV5-8
clone_size: -
d_call: TRBD1
cdr3_aa: CASSRDRQRGETQYF
cdr3_nt: TGTGCCAGCAGCCGGGACAGACAGAGAGGGGAGACCCAGTACTTC

j_call: TRBJ1-2
v_call: TRBV4-1
clone_size: -
d_call: -
cdr3_aa: CASSQEGRLNYGYTF
cdr3_nt: TGCGCCAGCAGCCAAGAGGGCAGACTTAACTATGGCTACACCTTC

j_call: TRBJ2-7
v_call: TRBV30
clone_size: once
d_call: -
cdr3_aa: CAWSWDGNYEQYF
cdr3_nt: TGTGCCTGGAGCTGGGACGGGAACTACGAGCAGTACTTC

j_call: TRBJ1-5
v_call: TRBV2
clone_size: -
d_call: TRBD1
cdr3_aa: CASSYTDRVNQPQHF
cdr3_nt: TGTGCCAGCAGTTACACAGACAGGGTCAATCAGCCCCAGCATTTT

j_call: TRBJ1-5
v_call: TRBV11-2
clone_size: -
d_call: -
cdr3_aa: CASSSPTVAMLPQHF
cdr3_nt: TGTGCCAGCAGCTCCCCTACGGTGGCGATGCTGCCCCAGCATTTT

j_call: TRBJ2-7
v_call: TRBV12-1
clone_size: -
d_call: -
cdr3_aa: CASSFCRGRIYEQYF
cdr3_nt: TGTGCCAGCAGCTTCTGCAGGGGGCGCATCTACGAGCAGTACTTC

j_call: TRBJ2-7
v_call: TRBV4-3
clone_size: -
d_call: TRBD2
cdr3_aa: CASSQSTAGAFYEQYF
cdr3_nt: TGCGCCAGCAGCCAATCTACAGCGGGAGCCTTTTACGAGCAGTACTTC

j_call: TRBJ2-1
v_call: TRBV7-2
clone_size: -
d_call: -
cdr3_aa: CASSSITRGNEQFF
cdr3_nt: TGTGCCAGCAGCTCTATTACTAGGGGGAATGAGCAGTTCTTC

j_call: TRBJ1-2
v_call: TRBV28
clone_size: once
d_call: TRBD1
cdr3_aa: CASSFQGAAYGYTF
cdr3_nt: TGTGCCAGCAGTTTTCAGGGGGCCGCCTATGGCTACACCTTC

j_call: TRBJ2-3
v_call: TRBV4-1
clone_size: -
d_call: TRBD2
cdr3_aa: CASSQGLAGGENTQYF
cdr3_nt: TGCGCCAGCAGCCAAGGACTAGCGGGAGGTGAAAATACGCAGTATTTT

j_call: TRBJ2-7
v_call: TRBV6-5
clone_size: -
d_call: -
cdr3_aa: CASSPRLEQYF
cdr3_nt: TGTGCCAGCAGTCCTCGACTGGAGCAGTACTTC

j_call: TRBJ1-5
v_call: TRBV6-6
clone_size: -
d_call: -
cdr3_aa: CASSGTTVQPQHF
cdr3_nt: TGTGCTAGCAGTGGAACGACGGTTCAGCCCCAGCATTTT

j_call: TRBJ2-1
v_call: TRBV15
clone_size: -
d_call: TRBD2
cdr3_aa: CATSRDLAGSNNEQFF
cdr3_nt: TGTGCCACCAGCAGAGATCTAGCGGGATCGAACAATGAGCAGTTCTTC

j_call: TRBJ2-3
v_call: TRBV9
clone_size: -
d_call: TRBD2
cdr3_aa: CASSTSGTLDTQYF
cdr3_nt: TGTGCCAGCAGCACGAGCGGGACGTTGGATACGCAGTATTTT

j_call: TRBJ1-3
v_call: TRBV9
clone_size: -
d_call: -
cdr3_aa: CASSVNRGTGNTIYF
cdr3_nt: TGTGCCAGCAGCGTGAACCGGGGGACTGGAAACACCATATATTTT

j_call: TRBJ2-5
v_call: TRBV7-9
clone_size: once
d_call: -
cdr3_aa: CASSLAGTQETQYF
cdr3_nt: TGTGCCAGCAGCTTAGCGGGGACACAAGAGACCCAGTACTTC

j_call: TRBJ1-1
v_call: TRBV11-3
clone_size: few
d_call: -
cdr3_aa: CASSLGGKEAFF
cdr3_nt: TGTGCCAGCAGCTTAGGAGGGAAGGAAGCTTTCTTT

j_call: TRBJ2-7
v_call: TRBV12-5
clone_size: once
d_call: -
cdr3_aa: CASGPGVIAYEQYF
cdr3_nt: TGTGCTAGTGGTCCGGGGGTGATAGCTTACGAGCAGTACTTC

j_call: TRBJ2-7
v_call: TRBV6-5
clone_size: -
d_call: TRBD1
cdr3_aa: CASIQGQVGSYEQYF
cdr3_nt: TGTGCCAGCATCCAGGGACAGGTTGGCTCCTACGAGCAGTACTTC

j_call: TRBJ2-2
v_call: TRBV7-7
clone_size: -
d_call: -
cdr3_aa: CASSSTTTRPGELFF
cdr3_nt: TGTGCTAGCAGCTCAACTACGACTAGGCCCGGGGAGCTGTTTTTT

j_call: TRBJ2-3
v_call: TRBV7-9
clone_size: -
d_call: -
cdr3_aa: CASSWTLTDTQYF
cdr3_nt: TGTGCCAGCAGCTGGACCCTCACAGATACGCAGTATTTT

j_call: TRBJ1-1
v_call: TRBV6-5
clone_size: -
d_call: -
cdr3_aa: CASSFFPGTTEAFF
cdr3_nt: TGTGCCAGCAGTTTCTTTCCCGGGACCACTGAAGCTTTCTTT

j_call: TRBJ2-7
v_call: TRBV29-1
clone_size: -
d_call: -
cdr3_aa: CSVTDGVVLPWGAPRDYEQYF
cdr3_nt: TGCAGCGTGACTGATGGTGTAGTCCTACCCTGGGGAGCACCCAGAGACTACGAGCAGTACTTC

j_call: TRBJ1-1
v_call: TRBV13
clone_size: once
d_call: -
cdr3_aa: CASSATEQGTEAFF
cdr3_nt: TGTGCCAGCAGCGCTACCGAACAGGGAACAGAAGCTTTCTTT

j_call: TRBJ2-2
v_call: TRBV9
clone_size: -
d_call: TRBD1
cdr3_aa: CASSPGATGGIGELFF
cdr3_nt: TGTGCCAGCAGCCCAGGGGCAACAGGGGGAATCGGGGAGCTGTTTTTT